The next 7 T cell receptor beta chains were all read from a single sample in a study of blood T cell repertoires in COVID-19. Sequencing was performed with immunoSEQ multiplex PCR; in TCRdb, only in-frame clones are kept and a portion is missing. The sample yields roughly 250,000 clones, 88% seen once. Material: peripheral blood. Receptors were obtained from a woman aged 40-49 years who had recovered from COVID-19.

This clone occurred once. This chain connects TRBV7-2 to TRBJ2-2; D is uncertain. V was clipped by 5 bases and J by 6 bases, with 13 bases between them. CDR1 is SGHTA and CDR2 is FQGNSA in the germline V gene. There are 14 residues in the CDR3. The CDR3 DNA follows: TGTGCCAGCAGCCTCCACCCTCGGGCCGGGGAGCTGTTTTTT. Translating gives CASSLHPRAGELFF.

With respect to this clone: The same CDR3 can be traced to other DNA sequences in this sample. The chain has TRBV7-2 and TRBJ2-1; 7 bases match TRBD2. This CDR3 has 15 residues. The J segment lost 2 bases and the V segment lost 0 bases, leaving 1 base of the junction unmatched. The germline CDR1 and CDR2 sequences are SGHTA and FQGNSA. The chain's CDR3 is CASSLAGGAYNEQFF. Written as DNA, the CDR3 is TGTGCCAGCAGCTTAGCGGGGGGGGCCTACAATGAGCAGTTCTTC.

The rearrangement joins TRBV29-1 to TRBJ2-7, with 8 nucleotides matching TRBD1. The CDR3 is 14 residues long. V shed 3 bases and J 5 bases; nucleotides not matched to a gene: 9. Germline V gene lookup returns CDR1 SQVTM and CDR2 ANQGSEA. CDR3 sequence reads: CSVDLGQGVDEQYF. The CDR3 nucleotides read TGCAGCGTTGATCTAGGACAGGGTGTGGACGAGCAGTACTTC.

This chain links TRBV24-1 with TRBJ1-5, with D possibly TRBD1 on 5 matching bases. CDR1 and CDR2 (germline): KGHDR, SFDVKD. The CDR3 contains 15 residues. The V end was cut by 5 bases, the J end by 3 bases, with 13 bases between. The CDR3 loop is CATSGSGGVNQPQHF. The CDR3 DNA is TGTGCCACCAGTGGGTCCGGGGGAGTCAATCAGCCCCAGCATTTT.

In DNA, the CDR3 is TGTGCCAGCAGCGGGGGAGGTGGCGGGGAGCTGTTTTTT. Its translation: CASSGGGGGELFF. V and J are TRBV5-4 and TRBJ2-2; possible D gene TRBD2, 6 bases. The V gene's germline CDR1 is SGHNT and CDR2 YYREEE (reference sequence). The CDR3 consists of 13 residues. Trimming took 4 bases from V and 7 from J, leaving 11 bases between them.

The chain links TRBV6-2 or TRBV6-3 to TRBJ2-5; perhaps TRBD2 as D (5 bases). Trimming left V 0 bases short and J 2 bases short, with 10 bases between. This CDR3 region has 15 residues. CDR1 and CDR2 from the germline V gene are MNHEY and SVGEGT. The DNA for the CDR3 is TGTGCCAGCAGTTACTCCCCCGGGGTACAAGAGACCCAGTACTTC. This gives the protein CASSYSPGVQETQYF.

The rearrangement uses TRBV7-3 and TRBJ1-5; 11 nucleotides match TRBD1. From germline, CDR1 is SGHTA and CDR2 FQGTGA. The CDR3 has 15 residues. The J segment lost 6 bases and the V segment lost 5 bases, leaving 6 bases of the junction unmatched. The CDR3 is CASSPPGQGGQPQHF. DNA of the CDR3: TGTGCCAGCAGCCCGCCGGGACAGGGGGGTCAGCCCCAGCATTTT.